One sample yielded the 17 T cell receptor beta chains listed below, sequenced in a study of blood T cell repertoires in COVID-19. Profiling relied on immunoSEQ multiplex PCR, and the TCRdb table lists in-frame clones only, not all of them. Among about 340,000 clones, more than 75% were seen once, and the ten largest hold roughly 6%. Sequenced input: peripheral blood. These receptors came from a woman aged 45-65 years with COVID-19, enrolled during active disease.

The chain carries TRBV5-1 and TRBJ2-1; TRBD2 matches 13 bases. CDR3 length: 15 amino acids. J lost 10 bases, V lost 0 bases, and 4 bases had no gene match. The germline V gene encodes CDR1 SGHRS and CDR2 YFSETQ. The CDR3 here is CASSLALGLAGEQFF. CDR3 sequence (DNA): TGCGCCAGCAGCTTGGCCTTGGGACTAGCGGGAGAGCAGTTCTTC.

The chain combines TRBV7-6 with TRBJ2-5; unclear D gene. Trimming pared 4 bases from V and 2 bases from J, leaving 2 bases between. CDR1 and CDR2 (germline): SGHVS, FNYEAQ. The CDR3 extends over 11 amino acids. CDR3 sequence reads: CASSSQETQYF. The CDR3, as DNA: TGTGCCAGCAGCTCACAAGAGACCCAGTACTTC.

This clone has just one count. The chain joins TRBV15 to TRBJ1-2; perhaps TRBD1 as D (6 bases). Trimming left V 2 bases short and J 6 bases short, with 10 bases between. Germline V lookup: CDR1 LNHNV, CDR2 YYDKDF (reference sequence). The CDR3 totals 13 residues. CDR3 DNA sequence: TGTGCCACCAGCAGACATCCAGGGGATGGCTACACCTTC. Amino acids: CATSRHPGDGYTF. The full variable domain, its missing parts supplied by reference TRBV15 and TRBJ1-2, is DAMVIQNPRYQVTQFGKPVTLSCSQTLNHNVMYWYQQKSSQAPKLLFHYYDKDFNNEADTPDNFQSRRPNTSFCFLDIRSPGLGDTAMYLCATSRHPGDGYTFGSGTRLTVV.

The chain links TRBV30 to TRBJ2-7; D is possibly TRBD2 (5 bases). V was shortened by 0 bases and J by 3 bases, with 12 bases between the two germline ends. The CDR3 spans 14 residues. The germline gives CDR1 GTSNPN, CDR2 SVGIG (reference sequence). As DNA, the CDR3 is TGTGCCTGGAGTGTCTCAGCGGCGCACTACGAGCAGTACTTC. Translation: CAWSVSAAHYEQYF.

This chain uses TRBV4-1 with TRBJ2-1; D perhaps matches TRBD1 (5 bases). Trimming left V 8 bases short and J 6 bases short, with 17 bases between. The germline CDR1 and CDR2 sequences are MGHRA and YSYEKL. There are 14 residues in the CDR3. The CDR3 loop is CASGDSNPPNEQFF. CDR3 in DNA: TGCGCCAGCGGAGACAGCAATCCACCCAATGAGCAGTTCTTC.

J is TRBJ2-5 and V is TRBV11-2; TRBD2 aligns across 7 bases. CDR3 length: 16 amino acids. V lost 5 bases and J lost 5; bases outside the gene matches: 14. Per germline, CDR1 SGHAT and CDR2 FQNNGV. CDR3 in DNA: TGTGCCAGCAGCCCACGGGTCTTAGCGGGTAGGGAGACCCAGTACTTC. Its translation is CASSPRVLAGRETQYF.

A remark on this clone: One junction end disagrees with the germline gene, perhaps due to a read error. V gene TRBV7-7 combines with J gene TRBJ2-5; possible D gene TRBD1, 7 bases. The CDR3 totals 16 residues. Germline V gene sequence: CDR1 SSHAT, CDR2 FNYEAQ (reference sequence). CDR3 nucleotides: TGTGCTAGCAGCCGGAACAGGGGAGGAGGAGAAGAGACCCAGTACTTC. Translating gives CASSRNRGGGEETQYF. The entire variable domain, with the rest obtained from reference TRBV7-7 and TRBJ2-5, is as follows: GAGVSQSPRYKVTKRGQDVTLRCDPISSHATLYWYQQALGQGPEFLTYFNYEAQPDKSGLPSDRFSAERPEGSISTLTIQRTEQRDSAMYRCASSRNRGGGEETQYFGPGTRLLVL.

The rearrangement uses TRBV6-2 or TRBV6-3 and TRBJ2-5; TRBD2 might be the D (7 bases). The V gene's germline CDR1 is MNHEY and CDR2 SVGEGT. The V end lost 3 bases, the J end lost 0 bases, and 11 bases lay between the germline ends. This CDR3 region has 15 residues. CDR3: CASSYGGAYQETQYF. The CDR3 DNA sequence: TGTGCCAGCAGTTATGGGGGGGCGTACCAAGAGACCCAGTACTTC.

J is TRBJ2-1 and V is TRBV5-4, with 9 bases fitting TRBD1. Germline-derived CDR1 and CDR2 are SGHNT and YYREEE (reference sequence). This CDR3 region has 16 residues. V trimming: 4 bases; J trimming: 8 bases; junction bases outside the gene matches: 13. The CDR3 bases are TGTGCCAGCAGCCCTTATCCCGGGACAGGGACCGATGAGCAGTTCTTC. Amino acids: CASSPYPGTGTDEQFF.

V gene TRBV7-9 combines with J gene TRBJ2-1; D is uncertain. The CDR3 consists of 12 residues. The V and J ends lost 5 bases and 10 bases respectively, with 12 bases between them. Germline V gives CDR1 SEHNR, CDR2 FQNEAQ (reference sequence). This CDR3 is CASSGLGREQFF. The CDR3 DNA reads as TGTGCCAGCAGCGGGTTGGGCAGGGAGCAGTTCTTC.

CDR3 amino acids: CASSLTDEQYF. The CDR3 coding sequence is TGTGCCAGCAGCTTGACGGACGAGCAGTACTTC. This chain uses TRBV5-8 with TRBJ2-7; the D is unclear. The ends were cut back, 1 base at V and 5 bases at J, with 4 bases in the middle. This CDR3 is 11 amino acids long. CDR1 is SGHTS, CDR2 YDEGEE, per germline.

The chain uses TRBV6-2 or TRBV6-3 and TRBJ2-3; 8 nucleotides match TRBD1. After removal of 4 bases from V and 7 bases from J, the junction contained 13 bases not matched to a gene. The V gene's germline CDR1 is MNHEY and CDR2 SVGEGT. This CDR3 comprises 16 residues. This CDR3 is CASSSPGQGFKNTQYF. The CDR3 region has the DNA TGTGCCAGCAGTTCCCCCGGACAGGGATTTAAGAATACGCAGTATTTT.

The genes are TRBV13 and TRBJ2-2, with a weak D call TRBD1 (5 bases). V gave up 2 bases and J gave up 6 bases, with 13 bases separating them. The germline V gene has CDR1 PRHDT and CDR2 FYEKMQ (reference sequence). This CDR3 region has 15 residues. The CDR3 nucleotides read TGTGCCAGCAGCTTAAGAACAGGTTTCGCCGGGGAGCTGTTTTTT. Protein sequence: CASSLRTGFAGELFF.

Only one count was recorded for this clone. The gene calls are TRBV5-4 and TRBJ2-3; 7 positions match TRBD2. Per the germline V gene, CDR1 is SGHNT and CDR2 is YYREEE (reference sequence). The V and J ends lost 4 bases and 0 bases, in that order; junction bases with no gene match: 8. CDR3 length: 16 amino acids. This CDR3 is CASSKRGGSSTDTQYF. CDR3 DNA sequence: TGTGCCAGCAGCAAACGCGGGGGTTCTAGCACAGATACGCAGTATTTT.

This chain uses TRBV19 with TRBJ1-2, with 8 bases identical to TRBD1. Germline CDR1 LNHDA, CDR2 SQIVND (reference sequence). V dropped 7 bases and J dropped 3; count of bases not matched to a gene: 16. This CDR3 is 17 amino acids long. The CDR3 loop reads CASTSLGQGDSYYGYTF. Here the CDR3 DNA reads TGTGCCAGTACCTCCCTCGGACAGGGAGACTCATACTATGGCTACACCTTC.

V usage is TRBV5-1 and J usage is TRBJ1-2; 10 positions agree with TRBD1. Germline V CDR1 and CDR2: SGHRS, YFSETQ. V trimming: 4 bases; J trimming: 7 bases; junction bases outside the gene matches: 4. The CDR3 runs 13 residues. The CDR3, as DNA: TGCGCCAGCAGCCCGGGACAGGGGTCTGGCTACACCTTC. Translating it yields CASSPGQGSGYTF.

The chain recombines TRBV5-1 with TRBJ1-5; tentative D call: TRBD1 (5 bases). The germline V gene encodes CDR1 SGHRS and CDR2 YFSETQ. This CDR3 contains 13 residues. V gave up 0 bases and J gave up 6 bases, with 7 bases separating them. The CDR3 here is CASSLGQSQPQHF. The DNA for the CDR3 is TGCGCCAGCAGCTTGGGACAGTCTCAGCCCCAGCATTTT.